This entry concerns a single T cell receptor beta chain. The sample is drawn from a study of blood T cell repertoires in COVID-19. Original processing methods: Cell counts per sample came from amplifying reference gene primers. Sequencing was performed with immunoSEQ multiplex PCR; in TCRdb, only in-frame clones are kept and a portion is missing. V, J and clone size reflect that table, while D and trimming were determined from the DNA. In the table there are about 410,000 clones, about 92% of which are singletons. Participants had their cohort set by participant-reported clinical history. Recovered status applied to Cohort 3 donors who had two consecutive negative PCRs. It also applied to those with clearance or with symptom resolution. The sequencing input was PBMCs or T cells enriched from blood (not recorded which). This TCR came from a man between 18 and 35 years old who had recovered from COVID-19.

As DNA, the CDR3 is TGTGCCAGCAGTCGCGGGACAGGGGGCTTATTGGATGGCTACACCTTC. Its protein is CASSRGTGGLLDGYTF. V and J are TRBV27 and TRBJ1-2; TRBD1 matches at 12 bases. The CDR3 runs 16 residues. With V trimmed by 5 bases and J by 6 bases, 10 bases remained unmatched. The germline CDR1 and CDR2 sequences are MNHEY and SMNVEV (reference sequence).